Each of the 11 T cell receptor beta chains below was sequenced from the same sample in a study of siplizumab effects on memory and regulatory T cells. Sequencing used immunoSEQ multiplex PCR; TCRdb keeps in-frame clones, though not all of them. The sample shows about 50,000 clones, roughly 87% of them seen only once. Sequencing was done on a sample of naive CD8+ T cells sorted from blood. The source is a human donor in good health.

The chain recombines TRBV9 with TRBJ1-4; perhaps TRBD1 as D (5 bases). The length of the CDR3 is 15 residues. Trimming stripped 0 bases from V and 12 bases from J, with 18 bases between. The germline CDR1 and CDR2 sequences are SGDLS and YYNGEE. The CDR3 DNA follows: TGTGCCAGCAGCGTAGGGGACGGAGGGTTTGGGGAACTGTTTTTT. It codes for CASSVGDGGFGELFF.

This clone was seen just once. The rearrangement uses TRBV11-3 and TRBJ2-3; TRBD2 matches 7 bases. The CDR3 is 15 residues long. Trimming at V came to 5 bases and at J to 6 bases, leaving 11 bases not matched to a gene. The V gene's germline CDR1 is SGHNT and CDR2 YENEEA. The CDR3, as DNA: TGTGCCAGCAGCCGCTCGGGGGGACTCTACGATACGCAGTATTTT. Translated, it gives CASSRSGGLYDTQYF.

The chain carries TRBV5-1 and TRBJ2-1; D is uncertain. In germline, CDR1 is SGHRS, CDR2 YFSETQ. The CDR3 is 13 amino acids. V gave up 0 bases and J gave up 6 bases, with 7 bases separating them. CDR3 nucleotides: TGCGCCAGCAGCTTGGACTATCTCAATGAGCAGTTCTTC. Encoded protein: CASSLDYLNEQFF.

CDR3 coding DNA: TGTGCCAGCAGCCCACCCGATGGGAGCTCCTATAATTCACCCCTCCACTTT. This codes for CASSPPDGSSYNSPLHF. The chain employs TRBV7-9 and TRBJ1-6; no reliable D call. This CDR3 has 17 residues. Germline lookup yields CDR1 SEHNR and CDR2 FQNEAQ (reference sequence). Trimming pared 5 bases from V and 0 bases from J, leaving 14 bases between.

The gene calls are TRBV7-3 and TRBJ2-3; a possible D gene is TRBD2 (6 bases). V was shortened by 1 base and J by 4 bases, with 9 bases between the two germline ends. This CDR3 spans 14 amino acids. The germline V gene encodes CDR1 SGHTA and CDR2 FQGTGA. The CDR3, as DNA: TGTGCCAGCAGCTTAATCGGGAGCGCAGATACGCAGTATTTT. Encoded protein: CASSLIGSADTQYF.

This clone was recorded only once. For the CDR3, the DNA is TGTGCCAGCAGTTTACAAGGGACAGGGTGGGAGACCCAGTACTTC. It is translated as CASSLQGTGWETQYF. The chain carries TRBV27 and TRBJ2-5, with 9 positions matching TRBD1. CDR1 and CDR2 (germline): MNHEY, SMNVEV (reference sequence). This CDR3 has 15 amino acids. The V and J ends lost 2 bases and 5 bases, in that order; junction bases with no gene match: 6.

The chain links TRBV23-1 to TRBJ1-2; no clear D. TRBV23-1 is placed among ORFs of uncertain function. This CDR3 region has 18 residues. V lost 4 bases and J lost 1, with 22 bases in between. CDR3 bases: TGCGCCAGCAGTCGCTTCGTGAGCCCCTTCCTTTTTAACTATGGCTACACCTTC. Encoded protein: CASSRFVSPFLFNYGYTF.

This chain joins TRBV25-1 and TRBJ2-2, with 8 bases identical to TRBD2. This CDR3 has 14 amino acids. Germline V lookup: CDR1 MGHDK, CDR2 SYGVNS. J was trimmed by 6 bases and V by 6 bases; bases with no gene match: 6. CDR3 loop: CASRGGLVPGELFF. The CDR3 DNA sequence: TGTGCCAGCAGAGGGGGACTAGTCCCCGGGGAGCTGTTTTTT.

CDR3 in DNA: TGTGCCAGCAGCACCCTGGCGGGCAGGGTCGGCGAGCAGTACTTC. Its translation is CASSTLAGRVGEQYF. This chain links TRBV7-8 with TRBJ2-7; possibly TRBD1 or TRBD2 for D (5 bases each). The ends were cut back, 5 bases at V and 6 bases at J, with 20 bases in the middle. This CDR3 has 15 residues. Germline CDR1 is SGHVS and CDR2 is FQNEAQ.

The genes are TRBV2 and TRBJ2-2; 9 nucleotides align to TRBD2. There are 17 residues in the CDR3. V was clipped by 1 base and J by 6 bases; unmatched bases: 9. Looked up from germline, CDR1 is SNHLY and CDR2 is FYNNEI. CDR3 in amino acids: CASSEEAGGPRAGELFF. CDR3 DNA sequence: TGTGCCAGCAGTGAAGAGGCGGGAGGGCCGAGGGCCGGGGAGCTGTTTTTT.

This chain links TRBV6-1 with TRBJ2-7; 7 bases agree with TRBD1. Per the germline V gene, CDR1 is MNHNS and CDR2 is SASEGT. J lost 2 bases, V lost 2 bases, and 6 bases had no gene match. CDR3 length: 15 residues. DNA for the CDR3: TGTGCCAGCAGTGAACCCGGGACAGTGACCTACGAGCAGTACTTC. This gives the protein CASSEPGTVTYEQYF.